Below are 24 T cell receptor beta chains sequenced from a single sample in a study of liver allograft versus peripheral blood T cells. For the study at large: The authors compared T cell receptor repertoires in transplanted livers with recipients' peripheral blood repertoires.

A single record per CDR3 protein comes from TCRdb applying MiXCR to the reads. The sample consists of some 15,000 distinct CDR3 sequences, more than 20% of them appearing once. The receptors stem from a human patient who had a liver transplant. Certain T cells may be donor cells from the graft.

The genes are TRBV30 and TRBJ1-3, with a possible D match to TRBD1 (5 bases). V shed 1 base and J shed 0 bases, with 7 bases lying between them. Germline V gives CDR1 GTSNPN, CDR2 SVGIG (reference sequence). This CDR3 is built from 14 residues. The CDR3 here is CAWSGGASGNTIYF. In DNA, the CDR3 is TGTGCCTGGAGTGGCGGGGCCTCTGGAAACACCATATATTTT.

As to this clonotype: Since a much larger clone is just one base distant, this may be a read error. This chain joins TRBV27 and TRBJ2-3; possibly TRBD1 for D (5 bases). Germline loops: CDR1 MNHEY, CDR2 SMNVEV (reference sequence). This CDR3 is 12 amino acids long. V shed 3 bases and J shed 13 bases, with 14 bases lying between them. Here the CDR3 DNA reads TGTGCCAGCAGTTTGCAAGGGGTCCACGAGTATTTT. Amino acid sequence: CASSLQGVHEYF.

This clonotype counts as medium-sized. The V gene is TRBV15, the J gene TRBJ2-3, with TRBD2 identical over 11 bases. Germline CDR1 is LNHNV and CDR2 is YYDKDF (reference sequence). V shed 5 bases, J shed 2 bases, and the junction held 6 bases outside the gene matches. The CDR3 is made up of 16 amino acids. The CDR3 loop reads CATSGRLAGNTDTQYF. CDR3 DNA sequence: TGTGCCACCAGCGGAAGACTAGCGGGGAACACAGATACGCAGTATTTT.

This clonotype was seen a handful of times. The chain couples TRBV20-1 to TRBJ2-2, with 10 bases identical to TRBD2. This CDR3 comprises 17 residues. Germline CDR1 is DFQATT and CDR2 is SNEGSKA (reference sequence). Trimming removed 4 bases from V and 3 bases from J; junction bases left unmatched: 11. DNA of the CDR3: TGCAGTGCTACGGTGTTGGCTAGCGGGAGAGACACCGGGGAGCTGTTTTTT. It encodes CSATVLASGRDTGELFF.

This clonotype occurred a few times. This chain uses TRBV6-6 with TRBJ2-5, with a tentative D call TRBD1 (6 bases). Per the germline V gene, CDR1 is MNHNY and CDR2 is SVGAGI (reference sequence). The V gene lost 10 bases and the J gene lost 1 base, with 19 bases spanning the gap. The CDR3 extends over 15 amino acids. CDR3 in amino acids: CATLPGHSFQETQYF. The DNA of the CDR3 is TGTGCCACCCTACCGGGACACTCTTTCCAAGAGACCCAGTACTTC.

In its sample, this clonotype was seen many times. This chain links TRBV5-4 with TRBJ2-2; D is perhaps TRBD2 (6 bases). The CDR3 loop spans 15 amino acids. Germline values: CDR1 SGHNT, CDR2 YYREEE (reference sequence). Trimming removed 0 bases at V and 1 base at J, with 7 bases between. CDR3 sequence (DNA): TGTGCCAGCAGCTTGGCCGGGAGGAACACCGGGGAGCTGTTTTTT. It specifies CASSLAGRNTGELFF. Full variable domain (rest looked up from reference TRBV5-4 and TRBJ2-2): ETGVTQSPTHLIKTRGQQVTLRCSSQSGHNTVSWYQQALGQGPQFIFQYYREEENGRGNFPPRFSGLQFPNYSSELNVNALELDDSALYLCASSLAGRNTGELFFGEGSRLTVL.

Relative to its sample, this clonotype is medium-sized. V and J are TRBV7-2 and TRBJ2-6; TRBD2 matches 8 bases. The V and J ends lost 1 base and 0 bases, in that order; junction bases with no gene match: 5. This CDR3 is built from 18 residues. Germline lookup yields CDR1 SGHTA and CDR2 FQGNSA. The CDR3 coding sequence is TGTGCCAGCAGCTTAGTTGCGGGAGGCGTCTCTGGGGCCAACGTCCTGACTTTC. Translated, it gives CASSLVAGGVSGANVLTF. The variable domain in full, completed from reference TRBV7-2 and TRBJ2-6, reads GAGVSQSPSNKVTEKGKDVELRCDPISGHTALYWYRQSLGQGLEFLIYFQGNSAPDKSGLPSDRFSAERTGGSVSTLTIQRTQQEDSAVYLCASSLVAGGVSGANVLTFGAGSRLTVL.

V and J are TRBV11-1 and TRBJ1-2; 11 nucleotides align to TRBD1. Germline V lookup: CDR1 SGHAT, CDR2 FQDESV (reference sequence). V shed 5 bases and J 4 bases; nucleotides not matched to a gene: 6. This CDR3 comprises 15 residues. The CDR3 protein is CASSPWTGGSYGYTF. Here the CDR3 DNA reads TGTGCCAGCAGCCCATGGACAGGGGGCAGCTATGGCTACACCTTC.

This clonotype was detected only a few times. The chain carries TRBV7-9 and TRBJ2-2, with TRBD2 identical over 9 bases. Germline V CDR1 and CDR2: SEHNR, FQNEAQ (reference sequence). CDR3 length: 16 amino acids. V shed 6 bases and J 1 base; nucleotides not matched to a gene: 6. In DNA, the CDR3 is TGTGCCAGCAGTCTTAGCGGGAGTGGGAACACCGGGGAGCTGTTTTTT. This gives the protein CASSLSGSGNTGELFF. Variable domain in full (rest from reference TRBV7-9 and TRBJ2-2): DTGVSQNPRHKITKRGQNVTFRCDPISEHNRLYWYRQTLGQGPEFLTYFQNEAQLEKSRLLSDRFSAERPKGSFSTLEIQRTEQGDSAMYLCASSLSGSGNTGELFFGEGSRLTVL.

Notes on this clonotype: A read error may be the cause here, since a much bigger clone is one base away. The CDR3 region is CVSSAQSGGNYGYTF. As DNA, the CDR3 is TGTGTCAGCAGCGCCCAGTCAGGTGGGAACTATGGCTACACCTTC. This chain connects TRBV7-2 to TRBJ1-2; D remains unclear. In germline, CDR1 is SGHTA, CDR2 FQGNSA. The CDR3 runs 15 residues.

This clonotype was counted a few times. This chain joins TRBV5-4 and TRBJ1-1; D remains unclear. V was cut by 4 bases and J by 1 base, with 11 bases left in between. The germline V gene has CDR1 SGHNT and CDR2 YYREEE (reference sequence). The CDR3 is 14 residues long. CDR3 in amino acids: CASSLAYRNTEAFF. CDR3 bases: TGTGCCAGCAGCCTAGCTTACCGGAACACTGAAGCTTTCTTT. The full variable domain, its missing parts supplied by reference TRBV5-4 and TRBJ1-1, is ETGVTQSPTHLIKTRGQQVTLRCSSQSGHNTVSWYQQALGQGPQFIFQYYREEENGRGNFPPRFSGLQFPNYSSELNVNALELDDSALYLCASSLAYRNTEAFFGQGTRLTVV.

This chain links TRBV6-5 with TRBJ1-6; 9 bases are a match to TRBD1. The junction had 4 bases not matched to a gene; V was cut back by 6 bases and J by 7 bases. CDR3 size: 14 residues. CDR1 MNHEY and CDR2 SVGAGI come from the germline V gene. In nucleotides, the CDR3 is TGTGCCAGCAGACCCGGACAGGGGAATTCACCCCTCCACTTT. Translated: CASRPGQGNSPLHF.

This clonotype was counted ten times or more. The rearrangement links TRBV24-1 to TRBJ2-4; D is possibly TRBD2 (7 bases). CDR3 length: 16 amino acids. Germline V gives CDR1 KGHDR, CDR2 SFDVKD. V was clipped by 5 bases and J by 1 base, with 14 bases between them. CDR3 region: CATSGQRGGAKNIQYF. Written as DNA, the CDR3 is TGTGCCACCAGTGGCCAGAGGGGGGGGGCCAAAAACATTCAGTACTTC.

This clonotype was counted only a few times. The chain joins TRBV30 to TRBJ2-5; D is possibly TRBD1 (6 bases). The V gene lost 7 bases and the J gene lost 3 bases, with 9 bases spanning the gap. CDR1 and CDR2 (germline): GTSNPN, SVGIG (reference sequence). This CDR3 spans 11 amino acids. DNA of the CDR3: TGTGCCTACGGACAGAAAGAGACCCAGTACTTC. This encodes CAYGQKETQYF.

Only a few counts were recorded for this clonotype. V and J are TRBV28 and TRBJ1-5; weak D call: TRBD1 (6 bases). The CDR3 is 18 amino acids. The V end was cut by 4 bases, the J end by 0 bases, with 19 bases between. Germline CDR1 MDHEN, CDR2 SYDVKM. The CDR3 bases are TGTGCCAGCAGTTCGAGTGGACAGTTCAGCTATAGCAATCAGCCCCAGCATTTT. Encoded protein: CASSSSGQFSYSNQPQHF. Using reference TRBV28 and TRBJ1-5 for the parts outside the CDR3, the full variable domain is DVKVTQSSRYLVKRTGEKVFLECVQDMDHENMFWYRQDPGLGLRLIYFSYDVKMKEKGDIPEGYSVSREKKERFSLILESASTNQTSMYLCASSSSGQFSYSNQPQHFGDGTRLSIL.

V usage is TRBV30 and J usage is TRBJ1-2, with D uncertain. Trimming removed 3 bases from V and 7 bases from J, with 18 bases in between. Germline CDR1 is GTSNPN and CDR2 is SVGIG (reference sequence). The length of the CDR3 is 14 residues. CDR3 amino acids: CAWSATPKRGGYTF. The CDR3 DNA is TGTGCCTGGAGCGCTACCCCAAAGAGAGGTGGCTACACCTTC. The full variable domain, its missing parts supplied by reference TRBV30 and TRBJ1-2, is SQTIHQWPATLVQPVGSPLSLECTVEGTSNPNLYWYRQAAGRGLQLLFYSVGIGQISSEVPQNLSASRPQDRQFILSSKKLLLSDSGFYLCAWSATPKRGGYTFGSGTRLTVV.

The V gene is TRBV30, the J gene TRBJ2-2; 9 bases fit TRBD1. Looked up from germline, CDR1 is GTSNPN and CDR2 is SVGIG (reference sequence). CDR3 size: 15 residues. Trimming at V came to 1 base and at J to 3 bases, leaving 3 bases not matched to a gene. The CDR3 region has the DNA TGTGCCTGGAGTGGGGACAGGGTGGACACCGGGGAGCTGTTTTTT. This sequence encodes CAWSGDRVDTGELFF. Complete variable domain (other parts from reference TRBV30 and TRBJ2-2): SQTIHQWPATLVQPVGSPLSLECTVEGTSNPNLYWYRQAAGRGLQLLFYSVGIGQISSEVPQNLSASRPQDRQFILSSKKLLLSDSGFYLCAWSGDRVDTGELFFGEGSRLTVL.

CDR3 protein: CASSFGGVYNEQFF. The CDR3 DNA reads TGTGCCAGCAGCTTCGGCGGGGTTTACAATGAGCAGTTCTTC. The V call is TRBV5-5, the J call TRBJ2-1; D possibly corresponds to TRBD2 (6 bases). The CDR3 is 14 residues long. From germline, CDR1 is SGHKS and CDR2 YYEKEE (reference sequence). V was shortened by 2 bases and J by 4 bases, with 10 bases between the two germline ends.

This CDR3 is CASSPRRDGTEAFF. The CDR3 nucleotides are TGTGCCAGCAGCCCCCGGAGGGATGGGACTGAAGCTTTCTTT. This chain joins TRBV7-9 and TRBJ1-1; D is undetermined. V was trimmed by 5 bases and J by 5 bases, leaving 15 bases between them. This CDR3 has 14 residues. Germline V gene lookup returns CDR1 SEHNR and CDR2 FQNEAQ (reference sequence).

This chain uses TRBV27 with TRBJ2-3; 11 bases align to TRBD2. Trimming took 4 bases from V and 3 from J; bases not matched to a gene: 9. The CDR3 is 17 residues long. Germline V gene data show CDR1 as MNHEY and CDR2 as SMNVEV (reference sequence). The CDR3 nucleotides are TGTGCCAGCAGTTCCGCTGTAGCGGGAGGGCCGACAGATACGCAGTATTTT. The encoded protein is CASSSAVAGGPTDTQYF.

This clonotype was seen a few times. J is TRBJ1-5 and V is TRBV6-1, with D perhaps TRBD1 (5 bases). Germline V lookup: CDR1 MNHNS, CDR2 SASEGT. The CDR3 runs to 13 residues. Trimming took off 7 bases at V and 1 base at J, with 8 bases between the two ends. The CDR3 protein is CASKRDSNQPQHF. CDR3 bases: TGTGCCAGCAAAAGGGACAGCAATCAGCCCCAGCATTTT.

This clonotype has just one count. The CDR3 protein is CASSLGGGVTDTQYF. The CDR3 DNA reads as TGTGCCAGCAGCTTAGGGGGGGGGGTAACAGATACGCAGTATTTT. The chain couples TRBV7-9 to TRBJ2-3; the match to TRBD2 covers 7 bases. This CDR3 has 15 residues. J gave up 3 bases and V 1 base, and 4 bases lay outside the gene matches. Germline assignment: CDR1 SEHNR and CDR2 FQNEAQ (reference sequence).

This clonotype was seen more than once but under ten times. The J gene is TRBJ2-7, the V gene TRBV28; TRBD1 agrees at 8 bases. Trimming cost V 3 bases and J 4 bases; bases outside gene matches: 8. CDR1 and CDR2 (germline): MDHEN, SYDVKM. The CDR3 runs to 15 residues. CDR3 in DNA: TGTGCCAGCAGTTTGAAAAAGGGACAGGTGTACGAGCAGTACTTC. Protein product: CASSLKKGQVYEQYF.

The rearrangement joins TRBV28 to TRBJ2-4, with 11 bases identical to TRBD1. V gave up 6 bases and J gave up 6 bases; unmatched junction bases: 10. The CDR3 totals 16 residues. The germline V gene encodes CDR1 MDHEN and CDR2 SYDVKM. CDR3 in DNA: TGTGCCAGCAGGAGCGGACAGGGGGCAGCGGGAAACATTCAGTACTTC. As protein: CASRSGQGAAGNIQYF.